The rows below give T cell receptor beta chains drawn from one sample of a study of blood T cell repertoires in COVID-19. The data were produced by immunoSEQ multiplex PCR, yet TCRdb's version contains in-frame clones alone and is incomplete. This sample has 200,000 to 250,000 clones, with 70% to 85% found just once. The sequencing input was PBMCs or T cells enriched from blood (not recorded which). Receptor source: a man in his forties or fifties who had recovered from COVID-19. The CDR3 runs from the conserved cysteine through the conserved F or W. A D gene is named only where the DNA matches it firmly. Size tells how often a clone was seen (once, few, many) or the class of an expanded clone, and some rows leave it out.

j_gene: TRBJ2-1
abundance: once
d_gene: .
v_gene: TRBV18
CDR3aa: CASSPESFEQFF
CDR3nt: TGTGCCAGCTCACCGGAGTCCTTTGAGCAGTTCTTC

j_gene: TRBJ1-1
abundance: .
d_gene: TRBD1
v_gene: TRBV5-1
CDR3aa: CATSQNSGTGDTEAFF
CDR3nt: TGCGCCACCAGCCAGAATTCCGGGACAGGGGACACTGAAGCTTTCTTT

j_gene: TRBJ1-5
abundance: .
d_gene: .
v_gene: TRBV28
CDR3aa: CASRSAGNQPQHF
CDR3nt: TGTGCCAGCAGGAGTGCGGGGAATCAGCCCCAGCATTTT

j_gene: TRBJ2-7
abundance: many
d_gene: .
v_gene: TRBV4-2
CDR3aa: CASSRDMDSSREQYF
CDR3nt: TGTGCCAGCAGCCGCGACATGGACTCCTCTCGGGAGCAGTACTTC

j_gene: TRBJ1-5
abundance: .
d_gene: .
v_gene: TRBV28
CDR3aa: CASTRQRGQPQHF
CDR3nt: TGTGCCAGCACGAGGCAGCGCGGTCAGCCCCAGCATTTT

j_gene: TRBJ1-1
abundance: .
d_gene: TRBD1
v_gene: TRBV7-2
CDR3aa: CASSLAWTGRAEAFF
CDR3nt: TGTGCCAGCAGCTTAGCATGGACAGGGAGGGCTGAAGCTTTCTTT

j_gene: TRBJ2-7
abundance: .
d_gene: .
v_gene: TRBV14
CDR3aa: CASSKPGLHEQYF
CDR3nt: TGTGCCAGCAGCAAACCGGGACTCCACGAGCAGTACTTC

j_gene: TRBJ2-5
abundance: .
d_gene: .
v_gene: TRBV28
CDR3aa: CASSPTGTVAETQYF
CDR3nt: TGTGCCAGCAGTCCGACAGGGACTGTGGCAGAGACCCAGTACTTC

j_gene: TRBJ1-2
abundance: .
d_gene: .
v_gene: TRBV7-9
CDR3aa: CAAQGDGYTF
CDR3nt: TGTGCCGCCCAGGGTGATGGCTACACCTTC

j_gene: TRBJ1-3
abundance: .
d_gene: .
v_gene: TRBV5-4
CDR3aa: CASSFRAGNTIYF
CDR3nt: TGTGCCAGCAGCTTTAGAGCCGGAAACACCATATATTTT

j_gene: TRBJ1-2
abundance: .
d_gene: .
v_gene: TRBV6-1
CDR3aa: CASSERGTQTNYGYTF
CDR3nt: TGTGCCAGCAGTGAAAGGGGGACACAGACTAACTATGGCTACACCTTC

j_gene: TRBJ2-7
abundance: .
d_gene: .
v_gene: TRBV28
CDR3aa: CASSLSGEQYF
CDR3nt: TGTGCCAGCAGTTTGAGCGGCGAGCAGTACTTC

j_gene: TRBJ2-5
abundance: .
d_gene: TRBD1
v_gene: TRBV6-4
CDR3aa: CASSYTGGETQYF
CDR3nt: TGTGCCAGCAGTTACACAGGGGGAGAGACCCAGTACTTC

j_gene: TRBJ2-5
abundance: .
d_gene: .
v_gene: TRBV9
CDR3aa: CASSVLATLQETQYF
CDR3nt: TGTGCCAGCAGCGTACTAGCGACCCTCCAAGAGACCCAGTACTTC

j_gene: TRBJ2-2
abundance: .
d_gene: .
v_gene: TRBV5-1
CDR3aa: CASSLGEGTGELFF
CDR3nt: TGCGCCAGCAGCTTGGGAGAGGGCACCGGGGAGCTGTTTTTT

j_gene: TRBJ2-1
abundance: .
d_gene: .
v_gene: TRBV6-5
CDR3aa: CASSPGWRGGNEQFF
CDR3nt: TGTGCCAGCAGCCCCGGGTGGCGGGGCGGGAATGAGCAGTTCTTC

j_gene: TRBJ2-1
abundance: .
d_gene: .
v_gene: TRBV24-1
CDR3aa: CATSPPSTTPLNEQFF
CDR3nt: TGTGCCACCAGTCCCCCCTCTACTACTCCCCTCAATGAGCAGTTCTTC

j_gene: TRBJ2-5
abundance: .
d_gene: TRBD2
v_gene: TRBV11-2
CDR3aa: CASSLGIAGRVAETQYF
CDR3nt: TGTGCCAGCAGCTTAGGGATAGCGGGGAGAGTGGCAGAGACCCAGTACTTC

j_gene: TRBJ2-3
abundance: .
d_gene: .
v_gene: TRBV4-3
CDR3aa: CASSPRQGGGTDTQYF
CDR3nt: TGCGCCAGCAGCCCTCGCCAGGGGGGAGGCACAGATACGCAGTATTTT

j_gene: TRBJ2-3
abundance: .
d_gene: .
v_gene: TRBV5-6
CDR3aa: CASSLVMDTQYF
CDR3nt: TGTGCCAGCAGCTTGGTTATGGATACGCAGTATTTT

j_gene: TRBJ2-7
abundance: once
d_gene: TRBD1
v_gene: TRBV12-5
CDR3aa: CASGTGDQSDEQYF
CDR3nt: TGTGCTAGTGGTACAGGGGACCAGTCGGACGAGCAGTACTTC

j_gene: TRBJ1-1
abundance: .
d_gene: .
v_gene: TRBV2
CDR3aa: CASSEGGRGYPAFF
CDR3nt: TGTGCCAGCAGTGAAGGGGGTAGGGGATACCCAGCTTTCTTT

j_gene: TRBJ1-5
abundance: .
d_gene: .
v_gene: TRBV5-5
CDR3aa: CASSSTPGNQPQHF
CDR3nt: TGTGCCAGCAGCTCCACCCCGGGGAATCAGCCCCAGCATTTT

j_gene: TRBJ2-7
abundance: .
d_gene: TRBD2
v_gene: TRBV7-9
CDR3aa: CASSISGAYEQYF
CDR3nt: TGTGCCAGCAGTATAAGCGGGGCCTACGAGCAGTACTTC

j_gene: TRBJ2-7
abundance: .
d_gene: TRBD1
v_gene: TRBV9
CDR3aa: CASSVGLDRDYYEQYF
CDR3nt: TGTGCCAGCAGCGTAGGGCTCGACAGGGATTACTACGAGCAGTACTTC

j_gene: TRBJ1-1
abundance: .
d_gene: .
v_gene: TRBV10-3
CDR3aa: CAISKTSMNTEAFF
CDR3nt: TGTGCCATCAGTAAGACTAGCATGAACACTGAAGCTTTCTTT

j_gene: TRBJ2-1
abundance: .
d_gene: TRBD1
v_gene: TRBV28
CDR3aa: CASSLGTVNEQFF
CDR3nt: TGTGCCAGCAGTTTGGGGACAGTTAATGAGCAGTTCTTC

j_gene: TRBJ2-7
abundance: .
d_gene: TRBD2
v_gene: TRBV10-3
CDR3aa: CAISAGSGSPYEQYF
CDR3nt: TGTGCCATCAGTGCAGGGAGCGGGAGTCCCTACGAGCAGTACTTC

j_gene: TRBJ1-5
abundance: .
d_gene: .
v_gene: TRBV24-1
CDR3aa: CATSDPGQPMQPQHF
CDR3nt: TGTGCCACCAGTGATCCTGGACAGCCCATGCAGCCCCAGCATTTT

j_gene: TRBJ1-6
abundance: .
d_gene: .
v_gene: TRBV7-9
CDR3aa: CASSNNRNSPLHF
CDR3nt: TGTGCCAGCAGCAACAACAGAAATTCACCCCTCCACTTT

j_gene: TRBJ1-5
abundance: .
d_gene: TRBD1
v_gene: TRBV28
CDR3aa: CASSRLGQGIRPQHF
CDR3nt: TGTGCCAGCAGTCGCCTGGGACAGGGCATTCGGCCCCAGCATTTT

j_gene: TRBJ2-3
abundance: once
d_gene: TRBD2
v_gene: TRBV19
CDR3aa: CASSPRSGSGTDTQYF
CDR3nt: TGTGCCAGTAGTCCCCGAAGCGGGAGCGGGACAGATACGCAGTATTTT

j_gene: TRBJ1-5
abundance: .
d_gene: TRBD1
v_gene: TRBV28
CDR3aa: CASSLDGQGPQHF
CDR3nt: TGTGCCAGCAGTTTAGACGGACAGGGGCCCCAGCATTTT

j_gene: TRBJ1-4
abundance: .
d_gene: TRBD1
v_gene: TRBV11-2
CDR3aa: CASTTGQGSEKLFF
CDR3nt: TGTGCCAGCACCACCGGACAGGGAAGTGAAAAACTGTTTTTT

j_gene: TRBJ1-1
abundance: .
d_gene: .
v_gene: TRBV5-8
CDR3aa: CASSRGLMNTEAFF
CDR3nt: TGTGCCAGCAGCCGGGGACTGATGAACACTGAAGCTTTCTTT

j_gene: TRBJ1-6
abundance: .
d_gene: TRBD1
v_gene: TRBV2
CDR3aa: CASAIRQGQSPLHF
CDR3nt: TGTGCCAGCGCTATAAGACAGGGCCAATCACCCCTCCACTTT

j_gene: TRBJ2-7
abundance: .
d_gene: TRBD1
v_gene: TRBV2
CDR3aa: CASSDRTGRSEQYF
CDR3nt: TGTGCCAGCAGCGATAGGACAGGGCGGAGCGAGCAGTACTTC

j_gene: TRBJ1-5
abundance: .
d_gene: TRBD1
v_gene: TRBV30
CDR3aa: CAWDRGSNQPQHF
CDR3nt: TGTGCCTGGGACAGGGGTAGCAATCAGCCCCAGCATTTT

j_gene: TRBJ2-3
abundance: once
d_gene: .
v_gene: TRBV5-6
CDR3aa: CASSLPGAATDTQYF
CDR3nt: TGTGCCAGCAGCTTGCCAGGGGCTGCAACAGATACGCAGTATTTT

j_gene: TRBJ2-3
abundance: few
d_gene: TRBD2
v_gene: TRBV29-1
CDR3aa: CSVRLAGRTDTQYF
CDR3nt: TGCAGCGTACGATTAGCGGGGAGGACAGATACGCAGTATTTT

j_gene: TRBJ1-2
abundance: .
d_gene: TRBD1
v_gene: TRBV5-1
CDR3aa: CASSLGDRGPYTF
CDR3nt: TGCGCCAGCAGCTTGGGGGACAGGGGGCCATACACCTTC

j_gene: TRBJ1-1
abundance: .
d_gene: .
v_gene: TRBV5-1
CDR3aa: CASSPGTPEAFF
CDR3nt: TGCGCCAGCAGCCCTGGGACACCAGAAGCTTTCTTT

j_gene: TRBJ1-6
abundance: .
d_gene: TRBD1
v_gene: TRBV9
CDR3aa: CASSEGQPPLHF
CDR3nt: TGTGCCAGCAGCGAGGGACAGCCACCCCTCCACTTT

j_gene: TRBJ2-3
abundance: .
d_gene: TRBD2
v_gene: TRBV18
CDR3aa: CASSSVAGGDTQYF
CDR3nt: TGTGCCAGCTCATCGGTAGCGGGCGGAGATACGCAGTATTTT

j_gene: TRBJ2-4
abundance: .
d_gene: TRBD2
v_gene: TRBV28
CDR3aa: CASSLFAGTSGRNIQYF
CDR3nt: TGTGCCAGCAGTTTGTTCGCCGGGACTAGCGGGAGAAACATTCAGTACTTC

j_gene: TRBJ2-1
abundance: .
d_gene: .
v_gene: TRBV6-1
CDR3aa: CASSELRERAEQFF
CDR3nt: TGTGCCAGCAGTGAATTGAGGGAACGGGCTGAGCAGTTCTTC

j_gene: TRBJ1-3
abundance: .
d_gene: TRBD1
v_gene: TRBV2
CDR3aa: CASSVARTGAGNTIYF
CDR3nt: TGTGCCAGCAGTGTAGCTAGGACAGGGGCTGGAAACACCATATATTTT

j_gene: TRBJ2-5
abundance: .
d_gene: TRBD1
v_gene: TRBV5-1
CDR3aa: CASSWRTGMPVGETQYF
CDR3nt: TGCGCCAGCAGCTGGAGGACAGGGATGCCGGTGGGAGAGACCCAGTACTTC

j_gene: TRBJ1-5
abundance: .
d_gene: .
v_gene: TRBV12-3/TRBV12-4
CDR3aa: CASSQAGSQPQHF
CDR3nt: TGTGCCAGCAGTCAGGCGGGCAGTCAGCCCCAGCATTTT

j_gene: TRBJ2-4
abundance: once
d_gene: .
v_gene: TRBV5-5
CDR3aa: CASSLAGGEQDIQYF
CDR3nt: TGTGCCAGCAGCTTGGCTGGTGGGGAGCAGGACATTCAGTACTTC

j_gene: TRBJ2-7
abundance: .
d_gene: TRBD1
v_gene: TRBV5-8
CDR3aa: CASRTGGSTYEQYF
CDR3nt: TGTGCCAGCAGGACAGGGGGCTCGACCTACGAGCAGTACTTC

j_gene: TRBJ1-1
abundance: .
d_gene: .
v_gene: TRBV11-1
CDR3aa: CASSLWSDTEAFF
CDR3nt: TGTGCCAGCAGCCTCTGGAGCGACACTGAAGCTTTCTTT

j_gene: TRBJ2-5
abundance: .
d_gene: .
v_gene: TRBV28
CDR3aa: CASSSRLLKSTQYF
CDR3nt: TGTGCCAGCAGTTCCAGACTACTCAAGAGTACCCAGTACTTC

j_gene: TRBJ2-2
abundance: .
d_gene: TRBD1
v_gene: TRBV2
CDR3aa: CASSLDRGTGELFF
CDR3nt: TGTGCCAGCAGTTTGGACAGGGGCACCGGGGAGCTGTTTTTT

j_gene: TRBJ2-2
abundance: .
d_gene: TRBD2
v_gene: TRBV9
CDR3aa: CASSVWGGPTNTGELFF
CDR3nt: TGTGCCAGCAGCGTATGGGGGGGACCGACGAACACCGGGGAGCTGTTTTTT